This T cell receptor (beta chain) was identified during a study of T cell changes during pregnancy in multiple sclerosis. Here immunoSEQ multiplex PCR was the method, and the copy in TCRdb shows in-frame clones only, minus some. The sample has 70,000 to 90,000 clones, 90% to 95% seen once. The V gene end was trimmed by 4 bases and the J gene end by 5 bases; junction bases not matched to a gene: 8. This CDR3 comprises 14 residues. Per germline, CDR1 SGHTS and CDR2 YDEGEE. This receptor was identified in a female donor in good health, serving as a control in a pregnancy study. Some clones in this sample may be carry-over from other donors' samples. Sequences were derived from PBMCs, sampled in the first trimester of pregnancy. The rearrangement uses TRBV5-8 and TRBJ1-2; 7 nucleotides line up with TRBD1. The CDR3, as DNA: TGTGCCAGCAGCAATCAGGGGGTTCGTTATGGCTACACCTTC. It is translated as CASSNQGVRYGYTF.